These 15 T cell receptor beta chains originate from one sample sequenced in a study of CD8 T cells in Susac syndrome. An input of about 0.45 to 1 ug of RNA was subjected to reverse transcription using random hexamers. TCRdb reprocessed the immunoSEQ multiplex PCR reads via MiXCR and lists one record per CDR3 protein. The sample has approximately 140,000 distinct CDR3 sequences; 85% to 95% are singletons. Input material: CD4+ T cells from PBMCs. These receptors were collected from a human donor with multiple sclerosis.

This chain uses TRBV3-1 with TRBJ2-7; D is possibly TRBD1 or TRBD2 (6 bases each). The CDR3 covers 17 residues. Germline CDR1 reads LGHDT; CDR2 reads YNNKEL (reference sequence). Trimming took off 1 base at V and 1 base at J, with 17 bases between the two ends. As DNA, the CDR3 is TGTGCCAGCAGCCAAGTCCCCCCGGGGGCCCCATCCTACGAGCAGTACTTC. The encoded protein is CASSQVPPGAPSYEQYF.

In regard to this clonotype: Mismatch with germline at one junction end may stem from a read error. The rearrangement joins TRBV28 to TRBJ2-1; D perhaps matches TRBD1 (7 bases). The CDR3 runs 12 residues. The germline CDR1 and CDR2 sequences are MDHEN and SYDVKM. The CDR3 spells CASREGAGGLLF. DNA for the CDR3: TGTGCCAGCAGGGAGGGAGCAGGGGGTTTGCTCTTC.

The rearrangement joins TRBV5-1 to TRBJ1-4; no clear D gene. V was cut by 7 bases and J by 2 bases, with 9 bases left in between. This CDR3 region has 13 residues. Germline values: CDR1 SGHRS, CDR2 YFSETQ. The CDR3 protein is CASGEQTNEKLFF. CDR3 DNA sequence: TGCGCCAGCGGTGAACAGACTAATGAAAAACTGTTTTTT.

The V gene is TRBV20-1, the J gene TRBJ2-3; 10 positions agree with TRBD1. Looked up from germline, CDR1 is DFQATT and CDR2 is SNEGSKA (reference sequence). J was trimmed by 3 bases and V by 6 bases; bases with no gene match: 6. This CDR3 has 14 residues. CDR3 sequence (DNA): TGCAGTGCGGGGACAGGGGTCGATACAGATACGCAGTATTTT. It is translated as CSAGTGVDTDTQYF.

The chain couples TRBV28 to TRBJ2-1; 7 bases agree with TRBD2. V gave up 7 bases and J gave up 9 bases; unmatched junction bases: 9. Per germline, CDR1 MDHEN and CDR2 SYDVKM. The CDR3 runs to 13 residues. This CDR3 reads CASTPGGGSEQFF. As DNA, the CDR3 is TGTGCCAGCACCCCGGGGGGAGGGAGTGAGCAGTTCTTC.

This clonotype was detected only once. The V gene is TRBV20-1, the J gene TRBJ2-1; TRBD2 agrees at 9 bases. Trimming at V came to 0 bases and at J to 5 bases, leaving 11 bases not matched to a gene. Germline CDR1 is DFQATT and CDR2 is SNEGSKA (reference sequence). The CDR3 is 17 amino acids. CDR3 sequence: CSARDWAGGPQDNEQFF. CDR3 DNA sequence: TGCAGTGCTAGAGATTGGGCGGGAGGGCCCCAAGACAATGAGCAGTTCTTC.

This clonotype showed up just a few times. The chain employs TRBV9 and TRBJ2-1; 15 bases match TRBD2. V lost 0 bases and J lost 3; bases outside the gene matches: 4. The CDR3 totals 18 residues. In germline, CDR1 is SGDLS, CDR2 YYNGEE. The CDR3: CASSVGPGLAGGYNEQFF. The CDR3 nucleotides read TGTGCCAGCAGCGTAGGCCCGGGACTAGCGGGAGGCTACAATGAGCAGTTCTTC.

V gene TRBV20-1 combines with J gene TRBJ2-5; 7 nucleotides line up with TRBD1. Germline CDR1 DFQATT, CDR2 SNEGSKA (reference sequence). The V and J ends lost 4 bases and 5 bases, in that order; junction bases with no gene match: 10. This CDR3 contains 14 residues. The CDR3 here is CSAIDRVWGETQYF. The CDR3 DNA is TGCAGTGCTATTGACAGGGTGTGGGGGGAGACCCAGTACTTC.

The V gene is TRBV5-6, the J gene TRBJ1-2; 8 nucleotides match TRBD1. Germline assignment: CDR1 SGHDT and CDR2 YYEEEE. This CDR3 has 15 residues. V dropped 5 bases and J dropped 4; count of bases not matched to a gene: 10. The CDR3 is CASSIRQGQFYGYTF. The DNA of the CDR3 is TGTGCCAGCAGTATCAGACAGGGGCAATTCTATGGCTACACCTTC.

The chain couples TRBV7-9 to TRBJ2-5, with 9 positions matching TRBD2. The CDR3 sequence is 14 residues long. CDR1 is SEHNR, CDR2 FQNEAQ, per germline (reference sequence). The ends lost 4 bases at V and 5 bases at J; junction bases unmatched: 5. The CDR3 reads CASSSYAGGETQYF. DNA for the CDR3: TGTGCCAGCAGCTCCTACGCGGGAGGGGAGACCCAGTACTTC.

The rearrangement links TRBV12-3 or TRBV12-4 to TRBJ1-1; 8 positions agree with TRBD1. This CDR3 region has 15 residues. The V gene end was trimmed by 5 bases and the J gene end by 0 bases; junction bases not matched to a gene: 5. CDR3 residues: CASSPGTGLNTEAFF. The CDR3 DNA reads TGTGCCAGCAGTCCCGGGACAGGCTTGAACACTGAAGCTTTCTTT.

The V and J genes are TRBV20-1 and TRBJ1-5; TRBD1 agrees at 9 bases. Per germline, CDR1 DFQATT and CDR2 SNEGSKA (reference sequence). The CDR3 runs to 15 residues. V was clipped by 1 base and J by 6 bases; unmatched bases: 7. The CDR3 DNA is TGCAGTGCTAGAGGAGGGACAGGGAAGGGTCAGCCCCAGCATTTT. Encoded protein: CSARGGTGKGQPQHF.

This clonotype has just a few counts. The J gene is TRBJ1-6, the V gene TRBV7-2; D not certain. The CDR3 loop spans 11 amino acids. The V end lost 4 bases, the J end lost 6 bases, and 1 base lay between the germline ends. The V gene's germline CDR1 is SGHTA and CDR2 FQGNSA. The CDR3 coding sequence is TGTGCCAGCAGCTCTAATTCACCCCTCCACTTT. Amino acid sequence: CASSSNSPLHF.

The rearrangement joins TRBV7-9 to TRBJ2-7, with D possibly being TRBD1 (7 bases). V was clipped by 6 bases and J by 6 bases, with 18 bases between them. CDR3 length equals 14 residues. Germline assignment: CDR1 SEHNR and CDR2 FQNEAQ (reference sequence). CDR3 sequence: CASSFDRAGSEQYF. The CDR3 nucleotides are TGTGCCAGCAGTTTCGACAGGGCGGGGAGCGAGCAGTACTTC.

This clonotype has only one observation. The rearrangement joins TRBV29-1 to TRBJ2-1, with a weak D call TRBD2 (6 bases). The germline V gene encodes CDR1 SQVTM and CDR2 ANQGSEA. The V end lost 4 bases, the J end lost 9 bases, and 19 bases lay between the germline ends. CDR3 length: 14 residues. Here the CDR3 reads CSVVPVGSRSEQFF. Here the CDR3 DNA reads TGCAGCGTTGTCCCGGTCGGGAGTAGGTCTGAGCAGTTCTTC.